The present TCR beta chain was sequenced within a study of identical twins. General study findings and limits: The same donors were not followed; conclusions instead depended on cross-sectional statistical analysis. Models underestimated how often monozygotic twins shared out-of-frame TCR alpha.

The CDR3 sequence is 14 residues long. Germline CDR1 LGHDT, CDR2 YNNKEL (reference sequence). V lost 1 base and J lost 4; bases outside the gene matches: 0. This clonotype was observed at least ten times. The antigen remains undetermined. Unique molecular identifiers were present on the cDNA, and a universal primer site came from template switching. TCRdb ran MiXCR on the 5' RACE reads and lists one entry per CDR3 protein. The sample consists of roughly 700,000 distinct CDR3 sequences, 8.6% of them appearing once. This sample was also put to use in a study of yellow fever vaccine responses in identical twins.

This chain uses TRBV3-1 with TRBJ2-3; 9 nucleotides align to TRBD2. The receptor comes from a woman under 30 in good health. The specimen was PBMCs. The CDR3 DNA sequence: TGTGCCAGCAGCCAAGGCGGGGGGGCAGATACGCAGTATTTT. This gives the protein CASSQGGGADTQYF.